The source of this TCR beta chain is a study of cytomegalovirus exposure and HLA in healthy donors. Study conclusions and caveats: Some TCR beta chains (164 of them) were listed as cytomegalovirus-associated. The tendency of first-cohort TCR clusters to co-occur in the 120 validation repertoires was the finding of a later analysis. Most observed TCR sequences were rare, whereas some public TCRs were detected in many donors.

Assay: immunoSEQ multiplex PCR; the TCRdb copy retains only in-frame clones and omits some. Of 150,000 to 200,000 clones listed, around four fifths were seen once; the top ten hold 2% to 2.5%. CDR3 length equals 15 residues. The V gene's germline CDR1 is SGHRS and CDR2 YFSETQ. The ends were cut back, 3 bases at V and 7 bases at J, with 18 bases in the middle. The donors were part of the approximately 130-subject validation cohort, which stood apart from the roughly 700-subject first cohort. A remark on this clone: Its antigen is currently unknown.

The sequencing sample was made of PBMCs. The rearrangement uses TRBV5-1 and TRBJ2-3, with a weak D call TRBD1 (5 bases). The receptor was isolated from a man aged 30 to 45 in good health and CMV-seropositive. This chain's CDR3 is CASSSGRGARHTQYF. Here the CDR3 DNA reads TGCGCCAGCAGCTCGGGTAGGGGTGCCCGTCATACGCAGTATTTT.